The rows below give T cell receptor beta chains drawn from one sample of a study of patients and donors after allogeneic stem cell transplantation. TCRdb independently ran MiXCR on the RT-PCR reads; one entry per CDR3 protein. The sample holds a few hundred thousand distinct CDR3 sequences, around two fifths seen once. The sample consisted of blood, either unsorted or a sorted T cell fraction (not recorded which). The receptors shown here come from a human donor who was either an allogeneic HSCT recipient or a stem cell or donor lymphocyte infusion donor (not recorded which). It is not recorded whose cells these are; they may come from a transplant donor. Both conserved end residues are part of each CDR3. The D gene is left open where the match is weak. Expanded clones get a size class; other rows say once, few or many, or leave the size out.

cdr3_nt: TGTGCCAGCTCCCCCGGGGGGGCCCGCTACAATGAGCAGTTCTTC; cdr3_aa: CASSPGGARYNEQFF; v_call: TRBV11-3; clone_size: -; j_call: TRBJ2-1; d_call: TRBD2
cdr3_nt: TGCGCCAGCAGCTCTACGGGACAGGAGTACAATGAGCAGTTCTTC; cdr3_aa: CASSSTGQEYNEQFF; v_call: TRBV5-1; clone_size: -; j_call: TRBJ2-1; d_call: TRBD1
cdr3_nt: TGTGCCACCACGCCGGGACAGGGGGCGGCTGAAGCTTTCTTT; cdr3_aa: CATTPGQGAAEAFF; v_call: TRBV28; clone_size: -; j_call: TRBJ1-1; d_call: TRBD1
cdr3_nt: TGTGCCAGCAGCTTCAAATGGGGCCAAGATACGCAGTATTTT; cdr3_aa: CASSFKWGQDTQYF; v_call: TRBV7-2; clone_size: -; j_call: TRBJ2-3; d_call: -
cdr3_nt: TGCAGCGCCCGACGGGGTGTCTCTGGAAACACCATATATTTT; cdr3_aa: CSARRGVSGNTIYF; v_call: TRBV29-1; clone_size: many; j_call: TRBJ1-3; d_call: -
cdr3_nt: TGCAGTGCTACGAAATCGAGAGGGGGCAGGGCGATTTACGAGCAGTACTTC; cdr3_aa: CSATKSRGGRAIYEQYF; v_call: TRBV20-1; clone_size: -; j_call: TRBJ2-7; d_call: TRBD1
cdr3_nt: TGTGCCAGCAACCCGGACAGGAGGAACACCGGGGAGCTGTTTTTT; cdr3_aa: CASNPDRRNTGELFF; v_call: TRBV2; clone_size: -; j_call: TRBJ2-2; d_call: TRBD1
cdr3_nt: TGCAGTGCTAGTACCGGCCGAAATGAAAAACTGTTTTTT; cdr3_aa: CSASTGRNEKLFF; v_call: TRBV20-1; clone_size: -; j_call: TRBJ1-4; d_call: -
cdr3_nt: TGTGCCAGCAGGCCCCGGGGGTCTAATTCACCCCTCCACTTT; cdr3_aa: CASRPRGSNSPLHF; v_call: TRBV12-3/TRBV12-4; clone_size: -; j_call: TRBJ1-6; d_call: -
cdr3_nt: TGTGCCAGCAGCTTAGCAGGGCATGGTAATGAGCAGTTCTTC; cdr3_aa: CASSLAGHGNEQFF; v_call: TRBV7-2; clone_size: -; j_call: TRBJ2-1; d_call: -
cdr3_nt: TGTGCCAGCAGACCTGAGGGCAGGGACCAGCCCCAGCATTTT; cdr3_aa: CASRPEGRDQPQHF; v_call: TRBV11-2; clone_size: -; j_call: TRBJ1-5; d_call: -
cdr3_nt: TGCAGTGCTAGAGCGGCGGACATTCAGTACTTC; cdr3_aa: CSARAADIQYF; v_call: TRBV20-1; clone_size: -; j_call: TRBJ2-4; d_call: -
cdr3_nt: TGTGCCAGCAGCTTACTAAGCGGCCGGCAGTACTTC; cdr3_aa: CASSLLSGRQYF; v_call: TRBV11-2; clone_size: -; j_call: TRBJ2-5; d_call: -
cdr3_nt: TGTGCCAGCAGCCCCGCCCGACAGGGAGTGAGGGAAAAACTGTTTTTT; cdr3_aa: CASSPARQGVREKLFF; v_call: TRBV27; clone_size: -; j_call: TRBJ1-4; d_call: TRBD1
cdr3_nt: TGCAGCGTTGTGGGACAGGGAAGGGACTATGGCTACACCTTC; cdr3_aa: CSVVGQGRDYGYTF; v_call: TRBV29-1; clone_size: many; j_call: TRBJ1-2; d_call: TRBD1
cdr3_nt: TGTGCCAGCAGTTTCTTTGGGAATCAGCCCCAGCATTTT; cdr3_aa: CASSFFGNQPQHF; v_call: TRBV28; clone_size: -; j_call: TRBJ1-5; d_call: -
cdr3_nt: TGTGCCAGCAGTTTGCCGCCCGGGGGCCCTATTCCCAATCAGCCCCAGCATTTT; cdr3_aa: CASSLPPGGPIPNQPQHF; v_call: TRBV28; clone_size: -; j_call: TRBJ1-5; d_call: -
cdr3_nt: TGTGCCAGCAGCGTAGCATTTGGAGGGTACGAGCAGTACTTC; cdr3_aa: CASSVAFGGYEQYF; v_call: TRBV9; clone_size: -; j_call: TRBJ2-7; d_call: -
cdr3_nt: TGTGCCAGCAGTCCCTGGGGGCGAGAGACCCAGTACTTC; cdr3_aa: CASSPWGRETQYF; v_call: TRBV12-3/TRBV12-4; clone_size: -; j_call: TRBJ2-5; d_call: -
cdr3_nt: TGTGCCAGCAGCCCAGACTTGGGCGAGCAGTACTTC; cdr3_aa: CASSPDLGEQYF; v_call: TRBV6-5; clone_size: -; j_call: TRBJ2-7; d_call: -
cdr3_nt: TGTGCCAGCAGTCAGGGGCCACTCAGCGTGGAGAATGAGCAGTTCTTC; cdr3_aa: CASSQGPLSVENEQFF; v_call: TRBV12-3/TRBV12-4; clone_size: -; j_call: TRBJ2-1; d_call: -
cdr3_nt: TGCGCCAGCAGTGTGGACAACCTCGAGACCCAGTACTTC; cdr3_aa: CASSVDNLETQYF; v_call: TRBV5-1; clone_size: -; j_call: TRBJ2-5; d_call: -
cdr3_nt: TGCGCCAGCAGCCTACATACGGGCGCTGGGGCCAACGTCCTGACTTTC; cdr3_aa: CASSLHTGAGANVLTF; v_call: TRBV5-1; clone_size: once; j_call: TRBJ2-6; d_call: -
cdr3_nt: TGTGCCAGCAGCCCCGGACAGGGGAGCTCCTATAATTCATCCCTCCACTTT; cdr3_aa: CASSPGQGSSYNSSLHF; v_call: TRBV9; clone_size: -; j_call: TRBJ1-6; d_call: TRBD1
cdr3_nt: TGTGCCACCAGTGCACTAGTGGGTCCCTTCAATGAGCAGTTCTTC; cdr3_aa: CATSALVGPFNEQFF; v_call: TRBV24-1; clone_size: once; j_call: TRBJ2-1; d_call: -
cdr3_nt: TGTGCCAGCACCTGGGCTTACACCGGGGAGCTGTTTTTT; cdr3_aa: CASTWAYTGELFF; v_call: TRBV27; clone_size: -; j_call: TRBJ2-2; d_call: -
cdr3_nt: TGTGCCAGCAGTTTAGCCTGGGCCCAATGGAGCTCTGGAAACACCATATATTTT; cdr3_aa: CASSLAWAQWSSGNTIYF; v_call: TRBV12-3/TRBV12-4; clone_size: few; j_call: TRBJ1-3; d_call: -
cdr3_nt: TGTGCCAGCAGGGCACAGGGCACCGGGGAGCTGTTTTTT; cdr3_aa: CASRAQGTGELFF; v_call: TRBV12-3/TRBV12-4; clone_size: -; j_call: TRBJ2-2; d_call: -
cdr3_nt: TGTGCCAGTAGTCCTCGAAGGGCCAACACTGAAGCTTTCTTT; cdr3_aa: CASSPRRANTEAFF; v_call: TRBV19; clone_size: -; j_call: TRBJ1-1; d_call: -
cdr3_nt: TGTGCCAGCAGCTTCGACGGCTATGGCTACACCTTC; cdr3_aa: CASSFDGYGYTF; v_call: TRBV11-2; clone_size: -; j_call: TRBJ1-2; d_call: -
cdr3_nt: TGCAGCGTTGACAGGGCAAACACCGGGGAGCTGTTTTTT; cdr3_aa: CSVDRANTGELFF; v_call: TRBV29-1; clone_size: -; j_call: TRBJ2-2; d_call: -
cdr3_nt: TGTGCCAGCAGGCGTCAGGGGGCGCACTCACCCCTCCACTTT; cdr3_aa: CASRRQGAHSPLHF; v_call: TRBV12-3/TRBV12-4; clone_size: few; j_call: TRBJ1-6; d_call: TRBD1
cdr3_nt: TGCAGTGTCCCGGGTGGGGAGAGGAATGGCTACACCTTC; cdr3_aa: CSVPGGERNGYTF; v_call: TRBV20-1; clone_size: -; j_call: TRBJ1-2; d_call: -